The entry below describes one TCR beta chain. This sample was taken from a study of T cells after yellow fever vaccination. Findings and caveats of the study: A small proportion of clonotypes was detected in both the CD4 and CD8 compartments. A large majority of primary-vaccination clones showed up again after the booster (about 97% CD4, 75% to 90% CD8).

Trimming pared 4 bases from V and 2 bases from J, leaving 12 bases between. The CDR3 is 14 residues long. TCRdb ran MiXCR on the 5' RACE reads and lists one entry per CDR3 protein. The sample comprises about 85,000 distinct CDR3 sequences, about 14% of which are singletons, and roughly 25% rests with the top ten. This TCR came from a man between 18 and 35 years old who received the YFV17D yellow fever vaccine. This chain joins TRBV12-3 or TRBV12-4 and TRBJ2-7; D uncertain. The sample here was CD8+ T cells not binding an NS4B(214-222) dextramer, sorted from PBMCs, taken approximately 20 days after the first yellow fever vaccination. This CDR3 is CASSSEQGPYEQYV. The CDR3, as DNA: TGTGCCAGCAGTTCCGAGCAAGGACCCTACGAGCAGTACGTC.